This T cell receptor beta chain originates from a study of T cell repertoires in cytomegalovirus infection (dated by TCRdb to about 2019). With regard to the full study: The peptide stimulations were aimed at well-studied HLA-B-restricted epitopes as well as recently identified HLA-C-restricted CMV epitopes, whose presentation resists viral immunomodulation. Donor HLA type was relevant to the analysis, because carriage of CMV infection together with the matching HLA type was indicated by public TCR beta signatures.

Beyond this particular receptor, the publication reports: In both this cohort and an independent roughly 330-donor cohort, the cumulative frequency of public TCR beta family members distinguished carriers of CMV infection plus the relevant HLA type. In the ex vivo response, HLA-C-restricted CMV-specific TCR beta clonotypes were dominant, and in two of eight donors the single most frequent clonotype came from this HLA-C-restricted group.

Sequencing was performed on an Illumina HiSeq 1500. Clones were called with MiXCR by TCRdb after fastp trimmed the public reads at Q25, and only in-frame beta chains were retained. All rows with the same CDR3 protein become a single entry with the most common DNA and genes. For this sample there are approximately 340,000 distinct CDR3 sequences; 25% to 30% appear just once. Of the sample, approximately 20% is held by the ten largest clones. The treatment or condition label of this sample denotes: in vitro stimulation with specific CMV peptide epitopes to enrich CMV-specific T cells. The junction shows trimming of 7 bases on V and 3 bases on J, and the gene matches do not reach 9 bases of it. From its cysteine to its phenylalanine, the CDR3 spans 17 amino acids. Of all the DNA, just the CDR3 is kept, 51 bases in frame from base 1. This clonotype was seen a few times. Its antigen is still unknown. Base qualities are not provided; no much larger clone lies one nucleotide away.

This receptor chain uses TRBV12-3 or TRBV12-4 and TRBJ2-1; 13 bases in the junction line up with TRBD2. The clonotype was recovered from a human donor in good health (CMV status not recorded). Some clones in this sample may be carry-over from other donors' samples. The sequencing here drew on cultured PBMCs, taken from culture after CMV antigen stimulation. The CDR3 in this case is CASTMRLAGGHYNEQFF. The DNA is as follows: TGTGCCAGCACCATGAGACTAGCGGGAGGACACTACAATGAGCAGTTCTTC.